The 30 T cell receptor beta chains listed next were all sequenced from one sample in a study of blood T cell repertoires in COVID-19. Measured with immunoSEQ multiplex PCR; TCRdb has only the in-frame clones, and not every one. The data hold approximately 220,000 clones, with 80% observed a single time. Sequencing input: PBMCs or T cells enriched from blood (not recorded which). The receptors were gathered from a woman aged 35 to 49 with acute COVID-19.

The chain links TRBV11-2 to TRBJ2-4; possibly TRBD1 for D (6 bases). The germline V gene has CDR1 SGHAT and CDR2 FQNNGV. V gave up 4 bases and J gave up 16 bases, with 23 bases separating them. The CDR3 totals 14 residues. The CDR3 nucleotides are TGTGCCAGCAGCTCCCCTCGAATGCAGGGGTGGCGATACTTC. Its protein is CASSSPRMQGWRYF.

A word on this clone: The same CDR3 also results from other DNA sequences found in this sample. The rearrangement uses TRBV18 and TRBJ2-7; 7 bases are a match to TRBD1. CDR1 is KGHSH and CDR2 is LQKENI in the germline V gene. The CDR3 contains 13 residues. The ends lost 3 bases at V and 2 bases at J; junction bases unmatched: 1. CDR3 sequence reads: CASSPDRAYEQYF. Written as DNA, the CDR3 is TGTGCCAGCTCACCCGACAGGGCCTACGAGCAGTACTTC.

This clone has just a few counts. CDR3 coding DNA: TGTGCCATCAGTGCCACAGGGATTGCTGGAAACACCATATATTTT. It specifies CAISATGIAGNTIYF. This sequence joins TRBV10-3 and TRBJ1-3; D is perhaps TRBD1 (6 bases). The CDR3 covers 15 residues. CDR1 ENHRY and CDR2 SYGVKD come from the germline V gene. Trimming took off 4 bases at V and 2 bases at J, with 12 bases between the two ends.

This chain connects TRBV11-2 to TRBJ1-1; no clear D. Looked up from germline, CDR1 is SGHAT and CDR2 is FQNNGV. The V end was cut by 6 bases, the J end by 0 bases, with 14 bases between. The CDR3 has 15 amino acids. CDR3 loop: CASSPPRGMNTEAFF. In nucleotides, the CDR3 is TGTGCCAGCAGTCCGCCGAGAGGAATGAACACTGAAGCTTTCTTT.

The chain carries TRBV28 and TRBJ1-2; 9 bases match TRBD1. Losses at the gene ends were 5 bases for V and 4 bases for J; bases not matched to a gene: 8. Per the germline V gene, CDR1 is MDHEN and CDR2 is SYDVKM. The CDR3 totals 15 residues. The CDR3 sequence: CASSPRDRAGYGYTF. In DNA, the CDR3 is TGTGCCAGCAGTCCCCGGGACAGGGCGGGCTATGGCTACACCTTC.

The V call is TRBV5-8, the J call TRBJ2-2; 14 bases are shared with TRBD2. Trimming at V came to 4 bases and at J to 6 bases, leaving 5 bases not matched to a gene. The length of the CDR3 is 16 residues. Germline V lookup: CDR1 SGHTS, CDR2 YDEGEE. Written as DNA, the CDR3 is TGTGCCAGCAGCCGGGGACTAGCGGGAGACTCCGGGGAGCTGTTTTTT. Translated: CASSRGLAGDSGELFF. The full variable domain, completed using reference TRBV5-8 and TRBJ2-2, is EAGVTQSPTHLIKTRGQQATLRCSPISGHTSVYWYQQALGLGLQFLLWYDEGEERNRGNFPPRFSGRQFPNYSSELNVNALELEDSALYLCASSRGLAGDSGELFFGEGSRLTVL.

CDR3 sequence (DNA): TGCGCCAGCAGCCCAGACCAGAATAGCAATCAGCCCCAGCATTTT. It specifies CASSPDQNSNQPQHF. The chain links TRBV4-1 to TRBJ1-5; D unresolved. The V gene lost 4 bases and the J gene lost 0 bases, with 10 bases spanning the gap. Germline CDR1 and CDR2: MGHRA and YSYEKL. The CDR3 runs 15 residues.

This clone showed up just once. This sequence joins TRBV21-1 and TRBJ2-7; the table's D gene call, TRBD1, was not cross checked with the DNA. TRBV21-1 is classified as a pseudogene. This CDR3 is 15 amino acids long. CDR3 amino acids: CASSPPGTPSYEQYF. CDR3 coding DNA: TGTGCCAGCAGCCCACCCGGGACACCCTCCTACGAGCAGTACTTC.

The chain is built from TRBV28 and TRBJ2-3; D call uncertain. CDR3 size: 15 residues. Trimming took off 4 bases at V and 6 bases at J, with 17 bases between the two ends. CDR1 MDHEN and CDR2 SYDVKM come from the germline V gene. The CDR3 is CASSSPANDGDTQYF. CDR3 nucleotide sequence: TGTGCCAGCAGTTCACCAGCGAACGATGGGGATACGCAGTATTTT.

The chain has TRBV30 and TRBJ2-5, with D perhaps TRBD1 (6 bases). V was cut by 1 base and J by 2 bases, with 8 bases left in between. Germline loops: CDR1 GTSNPN, CDR2 SVGIG (reference sequence). This CDR3 spans 13 amino acids. The DNA for the CDR3 is TGTGCCTGGAGTGCAGGGGATCAAGAGACCCAGTACTTC. Its protein is CAWSAGDQETQYF.

The chain is built from TRBV19 and TRBJ1-2; D not resolved. The CDR3 length is 14 residues. Trimming pared 3 bases from V and 0 bases from J, leaving 8 bases between. The V gene's germline CDR1 is LNHDA and CDR2 SQIVND (reference sequence). The CDR3 sequence is CASSIARPNYGYTF. In DNA form, the CDR3 reads TGTGCCAGTAGTATCGCCAGGCCTAACTATGGCTACACCTTC.

J is TRBJ2-5 and V is TRBV6-5; 8 positions agree with TRBD1. The V and J ends lost 4 bases and 4 bases, in that order; junction bases with no gene match: 5. The germline gives CDR1 MNHEY, CDR2 SVGAGI. This CDR3 is built from 14 residues. CDR3 amino acids: CASSSDRVVETQYF. CDR3 nucleotide sequence: TGTGCCAGCAGTTCGGACAGGGTCGTAGAGACCCAGTACTTC.

The CDR3 here is CASSPPGLVSYEQYF. In DNA, the CDR3 is TGTGCCAGCAGTCCCCCAGGGCTTGTCTCCTACGAGCAGTACTTC. V and J are TRBV6-5 and TRBJ2-7, with a possible D match to TRBD1 (5 bases). Trimming left V 5 bases short and J 0 bases short, with 14 bases between. Germline loops: CDR1 MNHEY, CDR2 SVGAGI. CDR3 size: 15 residues.

The rearrangement uses TRBV2 and TRBJ2-2, with a possible D match to TRBD1 (5 bases). Germline CDR1 SNHLY, CDR2 FYNNEI. This CDR3 spans 14 amino acids. Trimming pared 9 bases from V and 5 bases from J, leaving 16 bases between. CDR3 sequence: CASRGRVATGELFF. The CDR3 region has the DNA TGTGCCAGTCGAGGCAGGGTGGCGACCGGGGAGCTGTTTTTT. The full variable domain, its missing parts supplied by reference TRBV2 and TRBJ2-2, is EPEVTQTPSHQVTQMGQEVILRCVPISNHLYFYWYRQILGQKVEFLVSFYNNEISEKSEIFDDQFSVERPDGSNFTLKIRSTKLEDSAMYFCASRGRVATGELFFGEGSRLTVL.

The V and J genes are TRBV28 and TRBJ1-2; no reliable D call. V dropped 6 bases and J dropped 2 bases, with 10 bases sitting between them. Germline V gives CDR1 MDHEN, CDR2 SYDVKM. This CDR3 spans 13 amino acids. DNA for the CDR3: TGTGCCAGCAGCCGGGTGTCGAACTATGGCTACACCTTC. Protein sequence: CASSRVSNYGYTF.

This chain links TRBV2 with TRBJ1-5; D remains unclear. V lost 4 bases, J lost 6 bases, and 10 bases lay in between. CDR1 and CDR2 (germline): SNHLY, FYNNEI. The CDR3 sequence is 13 residues long. As DNA, the CDR3 is TGTGCCAGCAGTGGCGGGTCCAGTCAGCCCCAGCATTTT. Residues: CASSGGSSQPQHF.

The V call is TRBV15, the J call TRBJ2-2, with 7 bases identical to TRBD1. This CDR3 has 15 amino acids. The germline CDR1 and CDR2 sequences are LNHNV and YYDKDF (reference sequence). V shed 0 bases and J 6 bases; nucleotides not matched to a gene: 4. CDR3 in DNA: TGTGCCACCAGCAGAGATCTTACAGGGGCCGGGGAGCTGTTTTTT. Translation gives CATSRDLTGAGELFF.

This sequence joins TRBV28 and TRBJ1-3; D unresolved. V was shortened by 5 bases and J by 0 bases, with 5 bases between the two germline ends. The CDR3 spans 13 residues. CDR1 is MDHEN and CDR2 is SYDVKM in the germline V gene. The CDR3 DNA is TGTGCCAGCAGTCGTGTCTCTGGAAACACCATATATTTT. The encoded protein is CASSRVSGNTIYF.

This chain joins TRBV29-1 and TRBJ1-1; tentative D call: TRBD1 (6 bases). CDR3 length: 12 residues. The germline V gene encodes CDR1 SQVTM and CDR2 ANQGSEA. V gave up 7 bases and J gave up 10 bases, with 19 bases separating them. The CDR3 reads CSADKGGSGAFF. As DNA, the CDR3 is TGCAGCGCAGATAAAGGGGGTTCTGGAGCTTTCTTT.

The V call is TRBV27, the J call TRBJ2-2, with 11 bases fitting TRBD2. V lost 3 bases to trimming and J lost 4 bases; unmatched junction nucleotides: 10. The germline V gene has CDR1 MNHEY and CDR2 SMNVEV (reference sequence). The CDR3 covers 18 residues. The DNA of the CDR3 is TGTGCCAGCAGTTTCTCTCCTAGCGGGGGGATGGGCACCGGGGAGCTGTTTTTT. Translated: CASSFSPSGGMGTGELFF.

The chain uses TRBV10-1 and TRBJ2-3, with 10 bases lining up with TRBD1. The germline gives CDR1 WNHNN, CDR2 SYGVQD (reference sequence). CDR3 length: 15 residues. With 2 bases clipped from V and 8 bases from J, the junction kept 7 bases outside the gene matches. The CDR3 reads CASSERDRGFGTQYF. Here the CDR3 DNA reads TGCGCCAGCAGTGAGAGGGACAGGGGATTTGGTACGCAGTATTTT.

The chain uses TRBV28 and TRBJ1-2, with 10 bases aligning to TRBD1. The CDR3 length is 14 residues. Unmatched junction bases numbered 5, after V lost 6 bases and J lost 4 bases. Germline V CDR1 and CDR2: MDHEN, SYDVKM. CDR3 nucleotides: TGTGCCAGCAGGGGGACAGGGGAGGCCTATGGCTACACCTTC. Its protein is CASRGTGEAYGYTF.

Ten or more counts support this clone. This chain connects TRBV9 to TRBJ1-6; no definite D call. The V end lost 4 bases, the J end lost 5 bases, and 7 bases lay between the germline ends. Germline CDR1 is SGDLS and CDR2 is YYNGEE. This CDR3 is built from 13 residues. In nucleotides, the CDR3 is TGTGCCAGCAGCCCCCATCATAATTCACCCCTCCACTTT. Encoded protein: CASSPHHNSPLHF.

The chain combines TRBV7-9 with TRBJ1-5; 9 nucleotides line up with TRBD1. Germline V gene data show CDR1 as SEHNR and CDR2 as FQNEAQ (reference sequence). CDR3 length: 15 residues. After removal of 5 bases from V and 6 bases from J, the junction contained 8 bases not matched to a gene. CDR3 nucleotides: TGTGCCAGCAGCACAGACAGGGGGGAGGGTCAGCCCCAGCATTTT. This codes for CASSTDRGEGQPQHF.

This clone was counted between two and nine times. The chain joins TRBV5-4 to TRBJ2-1, with 9 bases lining up with TRBD1. The CDR3 has 15 residues. Germline V lookup: CDR1 SGHNT, CDR2 YYREEE (reference sequence). Trimming cost V 5 bases and J 3 bases; bases outside gene matches: 6. This CDR3 is CASSRTGQGYNEQFF. The DNA of the CDR3 is TGTGCCAGCAGTCGAACGGGACAGGGCTACAATGAGCAGTTCTTC.

The V call is TRBV28, the J call TRBJ1-5; D is uncertain. Trimming pared 7 bases from V and 0 bases from J, leaving 10 bases between. The CDR3 is 14 amino acids. Per germline, CDR1 MDHEN and CDR2 SYDVKM. DNA for the CDR3: TGTGCCAGCAACGGGGAATTTAGCAATCAGCCCCAGCATTTT. This encodes CASNGEFSNQPQHF.

The V and J genes are TRBV5-1 and TRBJ1-3, with D unresolved. This CDR3 is built from 15 residues. Trimming removed 4 bases from V and 0 bases from J, with 11 bases in between. The germline gives CDR1 SGHRS, CDR2 YFSETQ. This CDR3 is CASSLPLSSGNTIYF. CDR3 DNA: TGCGCCAGCAGCCTTCCCCTCTCCTCTGGAAACACCATATATTTT.

A single count supports this clone. The chain carries TRBV30 and TRBJ1-1; a weak D match, TRBD1 (5 bases). Trimming cost V 2 bases and J 6 bases, with 16 bases left between them. The CDR3 has 14 residues. The V gene's germline CDR1 is GTSNPN and CDR2 SVGIG (reference sequence). In DNA, the CDR3 is TGTGCCTGGAGTAGGGCAGGACAAAACCCTGAAGCTTTCTTT. Protein: CAWSRAGQNPEAFF.

The table lists this clone with a count of one. This rearrangement joins TRBV10-3 to TRBJ1-5; TRBD1 aligns across 10 bases. The CDR3 is 15 residues long. The J segment lost 6 bases and the V segment lost 6 bases, leaving 8 bases of the junction unmatched. Germline assignment: CDR1 ENHRY and CDR2 SYGVKD. The CDR3 region has the DNA TGTGCCATCAGCACCGACAGGGGGCACCTTCAGCCCCAGCATTTT. Its protein is CAISTDRGHLQPQHF.

V usage is TRBV11-3 and J usage is TRBJ2-2, with 8 bases that match TRBD2. V was clipped by 3 bases and J by 8 bases; unmatched bases: 14. Germline CDR1 reads SGHNT; CDR2 reads YENEEA. CDR3 length: 17 amino acids. CDR3 sequence: CASSFGGGLSPAGELFF. The DNA for the CDR3 is TGTGCCAGCAGCTTCGGGGGGGGGTTATCCCCCGCTGGGGAGCTGTTTTTT.